Below, 5 T cell receptor beta chains from the same sample are listed, as sequenced in a study of shared clonotypes between healthy human individuals. Using immunoSEQ multiplex PCR, the repertoire was profiled, and TCRdb retains in-frame clones only, with some absent. The sample comprises some 2,000,000 clones, 85% to 95% of which are singletons, and 0.1% to 0.15% rests with the top ten. The sequencing input was naive CD4+ T cells sorted from blood. The subset was: CD45RA+ positively selected. The receptors originated from a man between 18 and 29 years old in good health.

The rearrangement uses TRBV10-3 and TRBJ1-1; D unclear. Trimming shortened V by 7 bases and J by 4 bases, and 13 bases separated the two germline ends. The CDR3 contains 13 residues. Germline V lookup: CDR1 ENHRY, CDR2 SYGVKD. CDR3: CAITPGPSTEAFF. DNA for the CDR3: TGTGCCATCACACCAGGCCCAAGCACTGAAGCTTTCTTT.

On this clone: This sample includes further DNA sequences coding for the same CDR3. The V and J genes are TRBV18 and TRBJ2-1; 11 bases are a match to TRBD1. The CDR3 runs 16 residues. The junction had 2 bases not matched to a gene; V was cut back by 0 bases and J by 4 bases. In germline, CDR1 is KGHSH, CDR2 LQKENI. CDR3 bases: TGTGCCAGCTCACCACCGGGACAGGGGGGTTACAATGAGCAGTTCTTC. Its protein is CASSPPGQGGYNEQFF.

The chain recombines TRBV4-3 with TRBJ2-2; 10 bases fit TRBD2. V shed 1 base, J shed 1 base, and the junction held 3 bases outside the gene matches. Germline values: CDR1 LGHNA, CDR2 YSLEER. This CDR3 contains 17 residues. The CDR3 sequence: CASSQARTSGNTGELFF. The CDR3 coding sequence is TGCGCCAGCAGCCAAGCTCGGACTAGCGGGAACACCGGGGAGCTGTTTTTT.

The chain recombines TRBV9 with TRBJ1-2; 8 nucleotides agree with TRBD1. In germline, CDR1 is SGDLS, CDR2 YYNGEE. V gave up 0 bases and J gave up 4 bases; unmatched junction bases: 2. This CDR3 is built from 14 residues. CDR3 nucleotide sequence: TGTGCCAGCAGCGTAGACAGGGGGAGCTATGGCTACACCTTC. It encodes CASSVDRGSYGYTF.

Comments on this clone: Other nucleotide sequences in the sample specify the same CDR3. The chain joins TRBV30 to TRBJ2-3; D is undetermined. The CDR3 totals 12 residues. V was clipped by 0 bases and J by 6 bases, with 7 bases between them. Germline V CDR1 and CDR2: GTSNPN, SVGIG (reference sequence). The CDR3 loop is CAWSVIADTQYF. The CDR3 region has the DNA TGTGCCTGGAGTGTAATTGCTGATACGCAGTATTTT.